These 14 T cell receptor beta chains came from one sample sequenced in a study of CD8+ T cells in alopecia areata. Treatment noted: oral pan-JAK inhibitor, 5-10 mg twice daily. Extracted RNA was reverse transcribed into cDNA, the sequencing template. Data came from immunoSEQ multiplex PCR; TCRdb stores just in-frame clones and leaves some out. The sample has 110,000 or so clones, 56% seen once. Sequenced material: CD4+ T cells sorted from blood, taken at week 24, from a patient treated with tofacitinib. All receptors derive from a human donor with alopecia areata.

This clone was counted a single time. Other DNA sequences in the same sample also yield this CDR3. The gene calls are TRBV29-1 and TRBJ1-1; D gene uncertain. Germline CDR1 SQVTM, CDR2 ANQGSEA. There are 12 residues in the CDR3. V was clipped by 0 bases and J by 6 bases, with 8 bases between them. CDR3 DNA: TGCAGCGTTGAAGAATCTAGGGCTGAAGCTTTCTTT. It yields the protein CSVEESRAEAFF.

This clone was picked up a small number of times. The chain couples TRBV29-1 to TRBJ2-1, with 10 bases that match TRBD1. The CDR3 consists of 12 residues. The ends lost 6 bases at V and 9 bases at J; junction bases unmatched: 5. Germline V CDR1 and CDR2: SQVTM, ANQGSEA. The CDR3 loop reads CSVSTGGGEQFF. The CDR3 coding sequence is TGCAGCGTATCGACAGGGGGCGGTGAGCAGTTCTTC.

This clone has a handful of counts. The V and J genes are TRBV6-5 and TRBJ2-1; TRBD2 aligns across 9 bases. Germline V gene sequence: CDR1 MNHEY, CDR2 SVGAGI. The CDR3 is 14 residues long. Trimming cost V 5 bases and J 7 bases; bases outside gene matches: 6. CDR3 sequence: CASSKAGGKNEQFF. The CDR3 nucleotides are TGTGCCAGCAGTAAAGCGGGGGGAAAAAATGAGCAGTTCTTC.

About this clone: The junction departs from germline at one end; a sequencing error may be responsible. The rearrangement joins TRBV27 to TRBJ1-2; tentative D call: TRBD1 (6 bases). The germline V gene has CDR1 MNHEY and CDR2 SMNVEV (reference sequence). The CDR3 runs to 14 residues. The CDR3 reads CTSSLSHRARGYTF. DNA of the CDR3: TGTACCAGCAGTTTATCCCACAGGGCACGGGGCTACACCTTC.

CDR3 protein: CASSRPLSNSPLHF. For the CDR3, the DNA is TGTGCCAGCAGTCGGCCCCTTTCGAATTCACCCCTCCACTTT. V usage is TRBV27 and J usage is TRBJ1-6; unclear D gene. Germline assignment: CDR1 MNHEY and CDR2 SMNVEV (reference sequence). The V end was cut by 5 bases, the J end by 7 bases, with 12 bases between. The CDR3 is 14 residues long.

This rearrangement joins TRBV6-5 to TRBJ1-2; 9 bases map to TRBD1. Germline V lookup: CDR1 MNHEY, CDR2 SVGAGI. The CDR3 is 15 amino acids. The junction had 5 bases not matched to a gene; V was cut back by 2 bases and J by 4 bases. The CDR3 DNA follows: TGTGCCAGCAGTTACCAGGGACAGGGCGGCTATGGCTACACCTTC. Protein sequence: CASSYQGQGGYGYTF.

The chain employs TRBV6-6 and TRBJ2-7; 9 nucleotides align to TRBD1. V shed 0 bases and J 4 bases; nucleotides not matched to a gene: 1. The CDR3 spans 14 residues. Germline V gene data show CDR1 as MNHNY and CDR2 as SVGAGI (reference sequence). The CDR3 DNA follows: TGTGCCAGCAGTTACTCAGGGACAGGGTACGAGCAGTACTTC. It is translated as CASSYSGTGYEQYF.

This sequence joins TRBV5-1 and TRBJ2-3, with 9 bases aligning to TRBD2. The CDR3 is 18 residues long. CDR1 is SGHRS, CDR2 YFSETQ, per germline. Germline trimming cut 0 bases from V and 6 bases from J; bases unmatched to any gene: 14. The CDR3 DNA reads TGCGCCAGCAGCTTGGATGGGCTAGCGGGGAGAGCTGGGGATACGCAGTATTTT. It yields the protein CASSLDGLAGRAGDTQYF.

This clone showed up just a few times. This rearrangement joins TRBV5-1 to TRBJ1-4; D is possibly TRBD1 (5 bases). Germline CDR1 SGHRS, CDR2 YFSETQ. The CDR3 contains 14 residues. Trimming took 4 bases from V and 3 from J, leaving 10 bases between them. CDR3 nucleotides: TGCGCCAGCAGCCACGGGACCGCTAATGAAAAACTGTTTTTT. It translates to CASSHGTANEKLFF.

This clone was detected only a few times. The rearrangement uses TRBV6-1 and TRBJ1-2; D remains ambiguous. The CDR3 is made up of 15 amino acids. Germline assignment: CDR1 MNHNS and CDR2 SASEGT. Trimming removed 3 bases from V and 6 bases from J, with 17 bases in between. Here the CDR3 reads CASSDGGTVFDGYTF. CDR3 DNA: TGTGCCAGCAGTGATGGTGGCACGGTTTTTGATGGCTACACCTTC.

The rearrangement links TRBV5-1 to TRBJ2-1; maybe TRBD2 (5 bases). The CDR3 runs 16 residues. Trimming stripped 4 bases from V and 7 bases from J, with 21 bases between. Germline lookup yields CDR1 SGHRS and CDR2 YFSETQ. The CDR3 DNA reads TGCGCCAGCAGCCTCCCCGTACCAGCGGCGCGGAATGAGCAGTTCTTC. Encoded protein: CASSLPVPAARNEQFF.

In DNA form, the CDR3 reads TGTGCCAGCTCACCGGGCGACAGGCTCCGGTTTGCCGGGGCCAACGTCCTGACTTTC. Amino acid sequence: CASSPGDRLRFAGANVLTF. The J gene is TRBJ2-6, the V gene TRBV18; perhaps TRBD1 as D (6 bases). Germline V gene data show CDR1 as KGHSH and CDR2 as LQKENI. This CDR3 comprises 19 residues. V lost 3 bases and J lost 4, with 22 bases in between.

The V and J genes are TRBV5-1 and TRBJ2-5, with a tentative D call TRBD1 (6 bases). Germline CDR1 is SGHRS and CDR2 is YFSETQ. The CDR3 spans 14 residues. The V end was cut by 5 bases, the J end by 2 bases, with 13 bases between. The CDR3 reads CASRTGTRQETQYF. The CDR3 DNA is TGCGCCAGCAGAACCGGGACACGTCAAGAGACCCAGTACTTC. Using reference TRBV5-1 and TRBJ2-5 for the parts outside the CDR3, the full variable domain is KAGVTQTPRYLIKTRGQQVTLSCSPISGHRSVSWYQQTPGQGLQFLFEYFSETQRNKGNFPGRFSGRQFSNSRSEMNVSTLELGDSALYLCASRTGTRQETQYFGPGTRLLVL.

This clone has a handful of counts. The chain links TRBV4-1 to TRBJ2-1; 7 bases line up with TRBD2. The ends lost 1 base at V and 10 bases at J; junction bases unmatched: 16. The CDR3 covers 17 residues. The germline V gene encodes CDR1 MGHRA and CDR2 YSYEKL. The CDR3 DNA follows: TGCGCCAGCAGCCAAGCCAATCTGGGTACATCCGGGGGGGAGCAGTTCTTC. It codes for CASSQANLGTSGGEQFF.